The 5 T cell receptor beta chains in this list originate from one sample, sequenced in a study of T cells in Graves' hyperthyroidism and ophthalmopathy. The TCR beta CDR3 regions underwent amplification using RNA transcripts as the source. With the HTBI primer set, the TCR CDR3 went through a first round of RT-PCR. TCRdb reanalysed the multiplex PCR reads using MiXCR and keeps one entry per CDR3 protein. The profile covers hundreds of thousands of distinct CDR3 sequences, with approximately 14% appearing a single time and approximately 8% taken by the ten largest. Sequencing input: blood. All receptors derive from a young woman with Graves' hyperthyroidism.

There are a few counts of this clonotype. The chain is built from TRBV5-1 and TRBJ1-1; the D gene is possibly TRBD1 (6 bases). V was pared by 0 bases and J by 0 bases, with 15 bases between. The CDR3 totals 17 residues. Germline V gene sequence: CDR1 SGHRS, CDR2 YFSETQ. In DNA, the CDR3 is TGCGCCAGCAGCTTGGGCAGGGGATCGGCTATGAACACTGAAGCTTTCTTT. Residues: CASSLGRGSAMNTEAFF.

This clonotype has ten or more counts. The chain uses TRBV5-1 and TRBJ1-1; a possible D gene is TRBD1 (6 bases). Trimming took 6 bases from V and 1 from J, leaving 10 bases between them. CDR3 length: 13 amino acids. Germline V gene sequence: CDR1 SGHRS, CDR2 YFSETQ. CDR3 loop: CASTQGSNTEAFF. CDR3 sequence (DNA): TGCGCCAGCACCCAGGGGTCGAACACTGAAGCTTTCTTT.

This clonotype was recorded many times. This chain joins TRBV6-5 and TRBJ1-3, with D unclear. The CDR3 is 14 residues long. The V gene's germline CDR1 is MNHEY and CDR2 SVGAGI. V gave up 6 bases and J gave up 7 bases, with 16 bases separating them. CDR3 sequence: CASRQGEGVNTIYF. CDR3 nucleotides: TGTGCCAGCAGGCAAGGAGAGGGTGTGAACACCATATATTTT.

This clonotype has a count of ten or more. CDR3 sequence reads: CASSFRGLEEKLFF. The CDR3 bases are TGTGCCAGCAGTTTTAGAGGGTTAGAGGAAAAACTGTTTTTT. The rearrangement joins TRBV12-3 or TRBV12-4 to TRBJ1-4, with D unclear. The CDR3 sequence is 14 residues long. The V gene lost 3 bases and the J gene lost 8 bases, with 13 bases spanning the gap.

This clonotype was observed many times. V usage is TRBV29-1 and J usage is TRBJ1-1; D is undetermined. Germline V gene sequence: CDR1 SQVTM, CDR2 ANQGSEA. V dropped 2 bases and J dropped 1 base, with 2 bases sitting between them. CDR3 length: 11 residues. Here the CDR3 reads CSVEQNTEAFF. In DNA, the CDR3 is TGCAGCGTTGAACAGAACACTGAAGCTTTCTTT.